This T cell receptor (beta chain) was retrieved from a study of long-term antiretroviral therapy in people with HIV (dated by TCRdb to 2022 to 2024). About the study as a whole: Collection of the earliest samples took place about a decade ahead of the 2015 WHO recommendation for immediate ART, at a time when ART was typically delayed until CD4 counts fell. No cross-contamination during QIAcube processing was shown when test extractions of a monoclonal T-cell line were performed alongside some 33 polyclonal samples. Of the approximately 32 participants with HIV, about twelve were female. A total of some 210 cryopreserved PBMC samples were contributed to the cohort by 30 adults with confirmed HIV infection, with samples collected serially over a mean of approximately six years (range 1-12). A retrospective serial study tested whether changes in peripheral blood TRB repertoire composition and diversity were associated with ART initiation and durable HIV suppression.

The CDR3 has 14 amino acids, counting the end cysteine and phenylalanine. The kept DNA is CDR3 alone, 42 bases in frame from the first base. From the germline V gene, CDR1 is SNHLY and CDR2 is FYNNEI. V is reduced by 8 bases and J by 1 base, leaving a spacing of 12 bases between them. Study-level results and caveats: Starting ART was linked to a significant rise in TRB diversity, yet even with long-term ART the diversity remained significantly lower than in transplant donor controls. Because cell numbers in pre-ART samples were limited, unsorted PBMC were profiled instead of sorted CD4+ and CD8+ T cells. Limited PBMC availability meant only the TCR beta chain was sequenced, without alpha chain pairing. The samples span the years 2004 to 2017, and the ART regimens used at that time may not be as effective as current regimens. Compared with controls, HIV repertoires had narrower CDR3 length ranges, and the network structure pointed to an antigen-experienced repertoire that shifted only slightly toward naive after ART. Inferences about post-ART repertoire changes are limited because no data were available on ART adherence, viral resistance or therapy changes. Expanded TRB clones identified before ART initiation dominated the repertoire across all time points, though the dominance fluctuated and decreased in many PLHIV after ART.

Inclusion was restricted to participants for whom at least one PBMC sample before ART initiation and at least two post-ART samples were available. Every participant with HIV received treatment in the United States of America. Cryopreserved samples of about 0.95-11 million PBMC were thawed and washed before DNA extraction. At the time of the earliest PBMC sample for each participant with HIV, ages ranged from about 23 to 60 years. PBMC samples were contributed by each participant from 1-4 timepoints before ART initiation and 2-8 timepoints after ART initiation, with a median of 7 samples. For every participant, serial HIV viral load, CD4+ T-cell count, ART history and demographic data were obtained. Genomic DNA was extracted from unsorted PBMC with a Qiagen kit on a QIAcube, processed in batches of 12 samples. This clone is considered medium-sized (0.01 to 0.1%). This clone's antigen is unknown. No base quality values were provided; no much bigger clone lies one nucleotide off.

The immunoSEQ hsTCRB v3.0 assay was used at survey level resolution to sequence the TRB variable region. The targeted TRB sequencing depth was about 40,000-55,000 T-cell genomes per sample. An Illumina MiSeq with a v3 150-cycle kit was used to sequence the pooled TRB libraries. For the original study's pipeline: Repertoire analysis ran in R within a reproducible Nextflow workflow covering QC, data transformation and analysis. LymphoSeq2, an R package for exploring AIRR-Seq data, was used to implement the custom analyses. Several samples that yielded fewer than 5000 total TRB sequences were excluded, so that more than 150 HIV repertoires were analyzed. Among the roughly 180 retained HIV repertoires, 59 were collected before ART initiation and 129 after ART initiation. Repertoires were downsampled to 5000 TRB nucleotide sequences, with summary statistics averaged over 100 downsampling iterations. The analysis kept only TRB sequences whose CDR3 regions were at least seven amino acids long. Diversity was assessed using a clonality score derived from Shannon entropy and using the Gini coefficient. Repertoire networks linked the top 5000 CDR3 amino acid sequences whenever two sequences differed by an edit distance of one. Antigen specificity groups and MHC restriction were predicted for TRB CDR3 amino acid sequences with GLIPH2. CDR3 amino acid sequences were matched against VDJdb and McPAS-TCR to flag known CMV, EBV, HIV or tissue antigen associations. Pre-ART, post-ART and control groups were compared with Wilcoxon signed-rank tests and Holm-Bonferroni correction. Sourced from immuneACCESS, this table was stored by TCRdb with only in-frame sequences that have V and J called. A share of the clones is absent; for the studies checked, an unresolved V gene accounts for under half, and the remainder has no known explanation. V and J calls and clone size are copied from that table; D and trimming were computed from the DNA. For this sample there are 20,000 to 25,000 clones; around 82% appear just once. The ten most abundant clones make up over 8.5% of the sample.

The receptor was isolated from a man aged 40-50 years with HIV. The sample here was unsorted PBMCs, taken 2.4 years after starting antiretroviral therapy. Recombination joined TRBV2 with TRBJ1-5; the D gene is not confidently resolved. The encoded CDR3 is CASHELGSNQPQHF. The nucleotides are TGTGCCAGCCATGAGCTCGGCAGCAATCAGCCCCAGCATTTT.